The 26 T cell receptor beta chains given below trace back to one sample, sequenced in a study of tumor-infiltrating lymphocytes in primary liver carcinoma. TCR beta cDNA was prepared out of around 460 ng total RNA by means of a constant-region primer. Three nested multiplex PCR rounds, a slightly modified ARM-PCR, produced the libraries for TCR beta. Investigators reported that the first two PCR rounds, at 9 to 11 cycles each, used TRBV1-TRBV30 forward primers with a C-beta reverse primer. TCRdb ran MiXCR on the multiplex PCR reads and lists one entry per CDR3 protein. The sample holds almost 55,000 distinct CDR3 sequences, 70% to 75% seen once. DNA and RNA were both co-extracted from 20-30 mg of bulk tissue that had not been sorted. The specimen sequenced was liver tumor tissue from sampling region 2. The sample's subset: tumor region T2, inferior pole. The receptors derive from a man aged 35 to 55 with primary liver carcinoma and hepatitis B virus infection.

As concerns this clonotype: The CDR3 does not close with the conserved phenylalanine or tryptophan, likely indicating a read error. This chain links TRBV13 with TRBJ2-7; D is possibly TRBD1 (5 bases). CDR3 length: 11 residues. Germline assignment: CDR1 PRHDT and CDR2 FYEKMQ (reference sequence). The V gene lost 5 bases and the J gene lost 8 bases, with 10 bases spanning the gap. The chain's CDR3 is CASSNNRKQYL. As DNA, the CDR3 is TGTGCCAGCAGCAACAACAGGAAGCAGTACCTC.

About this clonotype itself: This may stem from a read error, because a much larger clone lies one nucleotide away. The chain combines TRBV7-9 with TRBJ1-2; weak D call: TRBD1 (5 bases). The CDR3 length is 15 residues. V gave up 4 bases and J gave up 4 bases, with 16 bases separating them. Looked up from germline, CDR1 is SEHNR and CDR2 is FQNEAQ (reference sequence). In DNA form, the CDR3 reads TGTGCCAGCAGCTCATTCGACAGTATTAGCTATGGCTACACCTTC. It codes for CASSSFDSISYGYTF.

Of note for this clonotype: Compared with germline, one end of the junction differs, possibly owing to a read error. This chain connects TRBV5-5 to TRBJ2-2, with D possibly matching TRBD2 (6 bases). This CDR3 contains 16 residues. Germline assignment: CDR1 SGHKS and CDR2 YYEKEE (reference sequence). CDR3 residues: CASSLEPSENNGELFF. The CDR3 nucleotides read TGTGCCAGCAGCCTGGAGCCTAGCGAGAACAACGGGGAGTTGTTTTTT.

This chain links TRBV11-2 with TRBJ2-2; D is undetermined. The CDR3 loop spans 17 amino acids. V lost 1 base and J lost 5, with 17 bases in between. The germline V gene encodes CDR1 SGHAT and CDR2 FQNNGV. CDR3 DNA: TGTGCCAGCAGCTTAGTTCTGACGTACCCCGGGACCGGGGAGCTGTTTTTT. It is translated as CASSLVLTYPGTGELFF.

About this clonotype: In this CDR3 the conserved last residue, phenylalanine or tryptophan, is missing, so a read error is likely. V usage is TRBV29-1 and J usage is TRBJ2-3; 15 bases fit TRBD2. The CDR3 is made up of 18 amino acids. Trimming took 7 bases from V and 2 from J; bases not matched to a gene: 13. The germline V gene encodes CDR1 SQVTM and CDR2 ANQGSEA. CDR3: CSASGVRTSGRATDTQYS. The CDR3 DNA is TGCAGCGCGTCAGGGGTCCGGACTAGCGGGAGGGCCACAGATACGCAGTATTCT.

Regarding this clonotype: The junction and the germline gene differ at one end; a read error may be behind it. The V and J genes are TRBV4-2 and TRBJ2-7; 8 bases fit TRBD1. The CDR3 consists of 15 residues. The germline CDR1 and CDR2 sequences are LGHNA and YNFKEQ. The CDR3: CASNQGDRGVYEKYF. The DNA of the CDR3 is TGTGCCAGCAACCAAGGTGACAGGGGTGTCTACGAGAAGTACTTC.

This clonotype was picked up one time. One end of the junction does not line up with germline, which may come from a read error. The V and J genes are TRBV6-1 and TRBJ2-5; D may be TRBD1 or TRBD2 (5 bases each). Per germline, CDR1 MNHNS and CDR2 SASEGT. The CDR3 is 13 amino acids. CDR3 DNA: TGTGCTAGCAGCAGACAGAGGGTTGAGACCCAGTACTTC. This sequence encodes CASSRQRVETQYF.

On this clonotype: An end of the junction differs from the germline gene, which may be a read error. V usage is TRBV11-2 and J usage is TRBJ1-1, with unresolved D. The V gene's germline CDR1 is SGHAT and CDR2 FQNNGV. CDR3 size: 16 residues. CDR3: CASSLDLGGRVAEASF. The CDR3 DNA sequence: TGTGCCAGCAGCTTAGATTTGGGCGGAAGAGTCGCTGAAGCCTCCTTT.

On this clonotype itself: A junction boundary mismatches the germline segment, possibly from a read error. V is TRBV6-5 and J is TRBJ1-1; possible D gene TRBD1, 6 bases. Looked up from germline, CDR1 is MNHEY and CDR2 is SVGAGI. The CDR3 extends over 18 amino acids. For the CDR3, the DNA is TGTGCCAGCAGTTACGGACGGCAGGGGATACTCATGAACACTGAAGCTTTTTTC. Translating it yields CASSYGRQGILMNTEAFF.

This clonotype was recorded at least ten times. J is TRBJ2-7 and V is TRBV6-1, with 12 nucleotides matching TRBD2. The ends lost 0 bases at V and 7 bases at J; junction bases unmatched: 4. The germline V gene encodes CDR1 MNHNS and CDR2 SASEGT. The CDR3 extends over 15 amino acids. The CDR3 region is CASSEAASGRGEQYF. DNA for the CDR3: TGTGCCAGCAGTGAAGCGGCTAGCGGGAGGGGGGAGCAGTACTTC.

This chain connects TRBV6-5 to TRBJ2-7; TRBD1 matches 7 bases. CDR3 length equals 15 residues. Trimming took 8 bases from V and 5 from J; bases not matched to a gene: 15. Germline CDR1 reads MNHEY; CDR2 reads SVGAGI. Here the CDR3 reads CASHRNPDREHEQYF. The DNA for the CDR3 is TGTGCCAGCCACAGGAACCCCGACAGGGAGCACGAGCAGTACTTC.

This clonotype was recorded many times. V is TRBV12-3 or TRBV12-4 and J is TRBJ2-7; 13 bases are shared with TRBD2. V lost 8 bases to trimming and J lost 5 bases; unmatched junction nucleotides: 3. The CDR3 is made up of 13 amino acids. This CDR3 reads CASDGLAGDEQYF. CDR3 sequence (DNA): TGTGCCAGCGACGGACTAGCGGGAGACGAGCAGTACTTC.

Concerning this clonotype itself: Given the absence of the conserved phenylalanine or tryptophan at the CDR3 end, a read error is likely. The chain joins TRBV14 to TRBJ2-3; 7 bases match TRBD2. Germline-derived CDR1 and CDR2 are SGHDN and FVKESK. The CDR3 has 16 residues. Here the CDR3 DNA reads TGTGCCACCAGCCTCCTGGCCGCGGGAGTTGGAGATACGCAGTATGTT. This encodes CATSLLAAGVGDTQYV.

On this clonotype itself: The conserved final phenylalanine or tryptophan is absent from the CDR3, which likely points to a read error. V gene TRBV29-1 combines with J gene TRBJ2-3; D uncertain. The germline V gene has CDR1 SQVTM and CDR2 ANQGSEA. This CDR3 has 10 residues. DNA for the CDR3: TGCAGGGTTGTTCAGCATACGCAGTATTTG. Translating it yields CRVVQHTQYL.

CDR3 DNA: TGTGCCAGCAGTGACGGGGGACACCGTTTATATGAGCAGTACTTC. This translates into CASSDGGHRLYEQYF. This chain joins TRBV2 and TRBJ2-7; D assignment may be TRBD1 or TRBD2 (6 bases each). V was clipped by 3 bases and J by 7 bases, with 19 bases between them. Germline V gives CDR1 SNHLY, CDR2 FYNNEI. CDR3 length equals 15 residues.

Of note for this clonotype: This may stem from a read error, because a much larger clone lies one nucleotide away. This rearrangement joins TRBV7-8 to TRBJ2-1; 10 bases map to TRBD1. The CDR3 runs 14 residues. Looked up from germline, CDR1 is SGHVS and CDR2 is FQNEAQ. The CDR3 bases are TGTGCCAACAGCTTAGTTAGGGACAGGGGATACGGGTTCTTC. As protein: CANSLVRDRGYGFF.

This clonotype has a handful of counts. CDR3 sequence: CSARDPRYSNQPQHF. In nucleotides, the CDR3 is TGCAGTGCTAGAGATCCCCGATATAGCAATCAGCCCCAGCATTTT. The chain employs TRBV20-1 and TRBJ1-5, with unresolved D. The CDR3 consists of 15 residues. Trimming took off 0 bases at V and 0 bases at J, with 9 bases between the two ends. Germline V lookup: CDR1 DFQATT, CDR2 SNEGSKA (reference sequence).

As concerns this clonotype: One junction end disagrees with the germline gene, perhaps due to a read error. This chain connects TRBV6-5 to TRBJ2-1; 12 nucleotides align to TRBD2. This CDR3 region has 16 residues. Germline V gene lookup returns CDR1 MNHEY and CDR2 SVGAGI. CDR3 DNA sequence: TGTGTCAGCAGTTCCGGTGGACTAGCGGGATACAATGAACAGTTCTTC. It is translated as CVSSSGGLAGYNEQFF.

This clonotype was detected a few times. A read error may explain this, as a much larger clone is one base away. The chain links TRBV5-6 to TRBJ1-2; the match to TRBD1 covers 9 bases. This CDR3 comprises 15 residues. From germline, CDR1 is SGHDT and CDR2 YYEEEE. CDR3 DNA: TGTGTCAGCAGCTCACAGGGGGCTAGGAACTATGGCTACACCTTC. Translating it yields CVSSSQGARNYGYTF.

In its sample, this clonotype was seen a few times. The V and J genes are TRBV10-3 and TRBJ2-5, with TRBD1 identical over 11 bases. CDR1 and CDR2 from the germline V gene are ENHRY and SYGVKD. J was trimmed by 7 bases and V by 8 bases; bases with no gene match: 12. The CDR3 totals 15 residues. DNA of the CDR3: TGTGCCATCGGTAAGCTGGACAGGGGGCGTCGGACCCAGTACTTC. Amino acids: CAIGKLDRGRRTQYF.

The chain joins TRBV10-3 to TRBJ1-2; D remains ambiguous. V was clipped by 8 bases and J by 12 bases, with 19 bases between them. The CDR3 totals 12 residues. Looked up from germline, CDR1 is ENHRY and CDR2 is SYGVKD. CDR3 sequence: CAICAGSEGHTF. DNA for the CDR3: TGTGCCATCTGTGCGGGCAGCGAGGGCCACACCTTC.

The rearrangement links TRBV6-6 to TRBJ2-1; D perhaps matches TRBD1 (6 bases). V shed 11 bases and J shed 9 bases, with 20 bases lying between them. The germline gives CDR1 MNHNY, CDR2 SVGAGI (reference sequence). This CDR3 is 13 amino acids long. CDR3 nucleotides: TGTGCCGGGAAGGGGGACATAGACGTTGAGCAGTTCTTC. Translated, it gives CAGKGDIDVEQFF.

Concerning this clonotype: The junction does not match germline at one end; this may be a read error. This chain uses TRBV6-1 with TRBJ2-3; TRBD2 matches 7 bases. The germline CDR1 and CDR2 sequences are MNHNS and SASEGT. The CDR3 has 18 amino acids. CDR3 residues: CVSGEPVSGPYSTDTQYF. CDR3 coding DNA: TGTGTCAGCGGTGAACCAGTTAGCGGGCCGTATAGCACAGATACGCAGTATTTT.

The CDR3 loop reads CARRLTDGACEQYF. In DNA form, the CDR3 reads TGTGCCAGGAGGTTAACCGACGGAGCCTGCGAGCAGTACTTC. This chain joins TRBV11-2 and TRBJ2-7; no definite D call. This CDR3 is built from 14 residues. Germline V gives CDR1 SGHAT, CDR2 FQNNGV. Trimming stripped 9 bases from V and 6 bases from J, with 21 bases between. The full variable domain, rest sourced from reference TRBV11-2 and TRBJ2-7, is EAGVAQSPRYKIIEKRQSVAFWCNPISGHATLYWYQQILGQGPKLLIQFQNNGVVDDSQLPKDRFSAERLKGVDSTLKIQPAKLEDSAVYLCARRLTDGACEQYFGPGTRLTVT.

As to this clonotype: Its ends do not fully match the called genes, so a read error is possible. V is TRBV11-2 and J is TRBJ2-5; D perhaps matches TRBD2 (7 bases). The CDR3 is 16 amino acids. Germline CDR1 reads SGHAT; CDR2 reads FQNNGV. The CDR3 is CASGLVPASGQETQYF. The DNA for the CDR3 is TGTGCCAGCGGCTTAGTCCCGGCTAGCGGACAGGAGACCCAGTACTTC. The full variable domain, in which reference TRBV11-2 and TRBJ2-5 provide the parts outside the CDR3, is EAGVAQSPRYKIIEKRQSVAFWCNPISGHATLYWYQQILGQGPKLLIQFQNNGVVDDSQLPKDRFSAERLKGVDSTLKIQPAKLEDSAVYLCASGLVPASGQETQYFGPGTRLLVL.

As regards this clonotype: It is likely a read error, because the conserved phenylalanine at the end of the CDR3 is missing. CDR3 protein: CASSFQGVVQYL. Written as DNA, the CDR3 is TGTGCCAGCAGTTTCCAGGGGGTGGTACAGTACCTC. The chain links TRBV12-3 or TRBV12-4 to TRBJ2-7, with 7 positions matching TRBD1. The ends lost 3 bases at V and 10 bases at J; junction bases unmatched: 6. There are 12 residues in the CDR3.